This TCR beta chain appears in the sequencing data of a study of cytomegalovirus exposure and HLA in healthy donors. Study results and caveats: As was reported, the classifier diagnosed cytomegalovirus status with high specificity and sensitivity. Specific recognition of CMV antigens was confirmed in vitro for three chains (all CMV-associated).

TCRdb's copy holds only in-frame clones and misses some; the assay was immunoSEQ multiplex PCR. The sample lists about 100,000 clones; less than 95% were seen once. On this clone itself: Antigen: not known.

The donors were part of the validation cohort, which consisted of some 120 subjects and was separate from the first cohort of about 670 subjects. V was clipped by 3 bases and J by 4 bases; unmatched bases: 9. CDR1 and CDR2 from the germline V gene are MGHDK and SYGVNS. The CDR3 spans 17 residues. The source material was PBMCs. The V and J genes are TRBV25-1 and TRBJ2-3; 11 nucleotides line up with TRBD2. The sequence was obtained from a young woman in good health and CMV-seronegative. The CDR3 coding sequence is TGTGCCAGCAGTGATCCTCTAGCGGGGGGCTCTCCAGATACGCAGTATTTT. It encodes CASSDPLAGGSPDTQYF.